Presented here are 19 T cell receptor beta chains from one specimen sequenced in a study of human T cells and chemical hapten exposure. As to time point: patch test 1, 2 weeks after DPC sensitization. Regarding treatment: therapeutic diphenylcyclopropenone sensitization with weekly scalp DPC. TCRdb fed the RACE reads into MiXCR, producing one record per CDR3 protein. The data show 85,000 to 100,000 distinct CDR3 sequences, with roughly 12% seen just once and around 2.2% held by the top ten. The sequencing used whole blood, collected in connection with sensitization to the hapten diphenylcyclopropenone (DPC). These receptors originate from a woman in her thirties or forties with alopecia areata. Some clones in this sample may be carry-over from other donors' samples.

The chain couples TRBV20-1 to TRBJ2-5; D gene ambiguous. The length of the CDR3 is 14 residues. CDR1 is DFQATT, CDR2 SNEGSKA, per germline (reference sequence). Trimming took 5 bases from V and 5 from J, leaving 18 bases between them. CDR3 region: CSARFPSPKETQYF. The CDR3 DNA reads as TGCAGTGCTCGCTTTCCTTCTCCAAAGGAGACCCAGTACTTC.

This clonotype has a handful of counts. The V call is TRBV9, the J call TRBJ2-7; D gene uncertain. From germline, CDR1 is SGDLS and CDR2 YYNGEE. Trimming shortened V by 3 bases and J by 1 base, and 11 bases separated the two germline ends. The CDR3 loop spans 14 amino acids. CDR3 in amino acids: CASSAVGSSYEQYF. The CDR3 DNA reads TGTGCCAGCAGCGCCGTAGGGTCGTCCTACGAGCAGTACTTC.

This clonotype appeared a few times. The genes are TRBV7-6 and TRBJ2-7, with a tentative D call TRBD1 (5 bases). The CDR3 sequence is 13 residues long. Germline V gives CDR1 SGHVS, CDR2 FNYEAQ. V was trimmed by 0 bases and J by 3 bases, leaving 6 bases between them. The CDR3 DNA is TGTGCCAGCAGCTTAGCAGGGGACTACGAGCAGTACTTC. Protein sequence: CASSLAGDYEQYF.

The chain has TRBV5-1 and TRBJ2-7, with a tentative D call TRBD2 (6 bases). CDR3 size: 15 residues. The V and J ends lost 7 bases and 4 bases respectively, with 21 bases between them. Looked up from germline, CDR1 is SGHRS and CDR2 is YFSETQ. The CDR3 region is CASGPVEGGRYEQYF. CDR3 sequence (DNA): TGCGCCAGCGGACCCGTTGAGGGAGGTAGATACGAGCAGTACTTC.

The chain links TRBV30 to TRBJ2-6; possibly TRBD1 for D (6 bases). V shed 4 bases and J shed 3 bases, with 7 bases lying between them. Germline lookup yields CDR1 GTSNPN and CDR2 SVGIG (reference sequence). The CDR3 spans 13 residues. In nucleotides, the CDR3 is TGTGCCTGGACAGGGGTTGGGGCCAACGTCCTGACTTTC. Translation: CAWTGVGANVLTF.

This clonotype was counted at least ten times. The chain carries TRBV29-1 and TRBJ1-3; D is undetermined. CDR1 is SQVTM, CDR2 ANQGSEA, per germline. This CDR3 contains 11 residues. Trimming removed 7 bases at V and 4 bases at J, with 8 bases between. The DNA for the CDR3 is TGCAGCGCCCTATGGGGAAACACCATATATTTT. Translating gives CSALWGNTIYF.

This chain uses TRBV19 with TRBJ2-5; a weak D match, TRBD1 (6 bases). The CDR3 length is 14 residues. V lost 6 bases and J 4 bases, leaving 15 bases between the germline ends. Germline CDR1 reads LNHDA; CDR2 reads SQIVND (reference sequence). This CDR3 is CASSSLQGPETQYF. The CDR3 nucleotides are TGTGCCAGTAGCTCCTTACAGGGTCCAGAGACCCAGTACTTC.

This clonotype was detected a few times. This chain links TRBV7-9 with TRBJ1-1; 7 bases are shared with TRBD1. Germline V gene data show CDR1 as SEHNR and CDR2 as FQNEAQ (reference sequence). The CDR3 extends over 15 amino acids. J lost 4 bases, V lost 2 bases, and 7 bases had no gene match. CDR3 loop: CASSLTGQDGTEAFF. The DNA for the CDR3 is TGTGCCAGCAGCTTAACAGGACAGGACGGCACTGAAGCTTTCTTT.

This clonotype was counted between two and nine times. V gene TRBV20-1 combines with J gene TRBJ2-5; D not certain. CDR3 size: 15 residues. CDR1 is DFQATT and CDR2 is SNEGSKA in the germline V gene (reference sequence). V lost 4 bases to trimming and J lost 2 bases, with 17 bases between them. This CDR3 reads CSANVLGWLQETQYF. The CDR3 DNA reads TGCAGTGCTAATGTGTTAGGATGGCTGCAAGAGACCCAGTACTTC.

Of note for this clonotype: One junction end does not reproduce the germline sequence, and a read error may be involved. The gene calls are TRBV7-7 and TRBJ2-2; 7 nucleotides agree with TRBD1. CDR1 and CDR2 (germline): SSHAT, FNYEAQ (reference sequence). The CDR3 sequence is 15 residues long. CDR3 protein: CASSFRTGNTGELFF. The CDR3 nucleotides are TGTGCTAGCAGCTTCCGGACAGGGAACACCGGGGAGCTGTTTTTT.

J is TRBJ2-7 and V is TRBV20-1; 10 positions match TRBD1. Germline-derived CDR1 and CDR2 are DFQATT and SNEGSKA (reference sequence). V lost 2 bases to trimming and J lost 5 bases; unmatched junction nucleotides: 9. The CDR3 covers 15 residues. CDR3 protein: CSARPAGTGDHEQYF. The CDR3 DNA is TGCAGTGCTAGACCAGCCGGGACAGGGGACCACGAGCAGTACTTC.

This clonotype appeared a few times. The J gene is TRBJ2-2, the V gene TRBV3-2; the table's D call TRBD1 went unverified against the DNA. TRBV3-2 is labeled a pseudogene. CDR3 length: 18 amino acids. The CDR3 nucleotides are TGTGCCAGCAGCCAACGGCCCCCGAGGGGGCGCGGCACCGGGGAGCTGTTTTTT. Translating it yields CASSQRPPRGRGTGELFF.

The V and J genes are TRBV10-3 and TRBJ1-5; D unclear. From germline, CDR1 is ENHRY and CDR2 SYGVKD. CDR3 length: 12 amino acids. V dropped 5 bases and J dropped 7 bases, with 9 bases sitting between them. The CDR3 nucleotides are TGTGCCATCAGTAGCAAAGGACAGCCCCAGCATTTT. This translates into CAISSKGQPQHF.

The gene calls are TRBV29-1 and TRBJ2-1, with unresolved D. Deletions cut 6 bases from V and 3 bases from J, with 15 bases between. This CDR3 has 14 amino acids. The V gene's germline CDR1 is SQVTM and CDR2 ANQGSEA. In DNA, the CDR3 is TGCAGCGTACGACTCCCCGGCCTCTACAATGAGCAGTTCTTC. Its protein product is CSVRLPGLYNEQFF.

V gene TRBV7-2 combines with J gene TRBJ2-5; D is possibly TRBD1 or TRBD2 (6 bases each). The germline V gene encodes CDR1 SGHTA and CDR2 FQGNSA. CDR3 length: 15 amino acids. The V and J ends lost 1 base and 4 bases respectively, with 13 bases between them. CDR3 DNA sequence: TGTGCCAGCAGCTTAGGACTAGGGGGGAGAGAGACCCAGTACTTC. Amino acids: CASSLGLGGRETQYF.

In DNA, the CDR3 is TGTGCCAGCAGTGAAGTTGTAGGGGCTTCACCCCTCCACTTT. Translated: CASSEVVGASPLHF. The chain recombines TRBV6-1 with TRBJ1-6, with D perhaps matching TRBD1 (5 bases). The germline V gene encodes CDR1 MNHNS and CDR2 SASEGT. V gave up 1 base and J gave up 9 bases, with 10 bases separating them. The CDR3 spans 14 residues.

This clonotype was seen more than once but under ten times. The chain has TRBV29-1 and TRBJ2-1, with 14 bases that match TRBD2. Per the germline V gene, CDR1 is SQVTM and CDR2 is ANQGSEA. The CDR3 runs to 16 residues. V was pared by 6 bases and J by 6 bases, with 10 bases of the junction left unmatched. CDR3 bases: TGCAGCGTGATGACTAGCGGGAGGGCCACCGTCAATGAGCAGTTCTTC. Encoded protein: CSVMTSGRATVNEQFF.

The chain joins TRBV29-1 to TRBJ2-1; perhaps TRBD1 as D (6 bases). Per the germline V gene, CDR1 is SQVTM and CDR2 is ANQGSEA. The length of the CDR3 is 13 residues. CDR3 sequence reads: CNGAQQGNNEQFF. The CDR3, as DNA: TGCAACGGAGCCCAACAGGGAAACAATGAGCAGTTCTTC.

The chain has TRBV27 and TRBJ2-1; a weak D match, TRBD1 (7 bases). The ends were cut back, 4 bases at V and 4 bases at J, with 20 bases in the middle. Germline CDR1 MNHEY, CDR2 SMNVEV (reference sequence). The CDR3 sequence is 17 residues long. Written as DNA, the CDR3 is TGTGCCAGCAGTTCCCCCTCTTGGAGGGGGCGTTACAATGAGCAGTTCTTC. This sequence encodes CASSSPSWRGRYNEQFF.